These 19 T cell receptor beta chains share one sample of origin, sequenced in a study of blood T cell repertoires in COVID-19. The assay was immunoSEQ multiplex PCR, and TCRdb's table has in-frame clones only and misses some. The table shows nearly 70,000 clones, with about four fifths occurring only once. Material for sequencing was peripheral blood. Receptor source: a woman of 80 years or more with acute or convalescent COVID-19.

The V call is TRBV5-5, the J call TRBJ2-5; 11 bases are a match to TRBD2. The trim removed 4 bases at V and 3 bases at J, leaving 5 bases unmatched. The CDR3 has 15 amino acids. CDR1 and CDR2 from the germline V gene are SGHKS and YYEKEE (reference sequence). The CDR3 DNA follows: TGTGCCAGCAGCCAAATGGGACTAGCGGAAGAGACCCAGTACTTC. It is translated as CASSQMGLAEETQYF.

The rearrangement joins TRBV7-9 to TRBJ1-3; D is possibly TRBD1 (5 bases). Germline-derived CDR1 and CDR2 are SEHNR and FQNEAQ (reference sequence). The V and J ends lost 5 bases and 1 base respectively, with 15 bases between them. The CDR3 sequence is 16 residues long. The CDR3 protein is CASSPQGTVSGNTIYF. The CDR3 coding sequence is TGTGCCAGCAGCCCCCAGGGCACCGTATCTGGAAACACCATATATTTT.

The J gene is TRBJ2-5, the V gene TRBV3-1 (or the pseudogene TRBV3-2); no clear D. The CDR3 loop spans 17 amino acids. The ends were cut back, 2 bases at V and 2 bases at J, with 18 bases in the middle. The germline CDR1 and CDR2 sequences are LGHDT and YNNKEL (reference sequence). DNA for the CDR3: TGTGCCAGCAGCCAACCTAGGATTTCGGGTGTGCAAGAGACCCAGTACTTC. This codes for CASSQPRISGVQETQYF.

The V call is TRBV19, the J call TRBJ1-4; 8 nucleotides match TRBD1. The CDR3 length is 16 residues. Germline V gene sequence: CDR1 LNHDA, CDR2 SQIVND (reference sequence). J lost 3 bases, V lost 5 bases, and 8 bases had no gene match. The CDR3 nucleotides are TGTGCCAGTAGTCAGGACAGGGTGTACTCTAATGAAAAACTGTTTTTT. This encodes CASSQDRVYSNEKLFF.

The chain is built from TRBV30 and TRBJ1-4, with 9 nucleotides matching TRBD1. J gave up 8 bases and V 0 bases, and 10 bases lay outside the gene matches. Germline CDR1 and CDR2: GTSNPN and SVGIG (reference sequence). The CDR3 is 16 residues long. This CDR3 reads CAWSVGYGQGREKLFF. The DNA for the CDR3 is TGTGCCTGGAGTGTTGGTTACGGACAGGGGCGCGAAAAACTGTTTTTT.

This chain links TRBV29-1 with TRBJ1-1; maybe TRBD1 (5 bases). Germline values: CDR1 SQVTM, CDR2 ANQGSEA. V lost 3 bases and J lost 1, with 15 bases in between. The CDR3 spans 15 residues. In nucleotides, the CDR3 is TGCAGCGTTGATCTGGTTGGAGGGGCGAACACTGAAGCTTTCTTT. Protein product: CSVDLVGGANTEAFF.

This clone showed up just a few times. The rearrangement joins TRBV5-6 to TRBJ2-7; 7 nucleotides match TRBD1. The CDR3 is 13 amino acids. The ends lost 3 bases at V and 3 bases at J; junction bases unmatched: 3. Germline loops: CDR1 SGHDT, CDR2 YYEEEE. CDR3 sequence reads: CASSWGQNYEQYF. CDR3 coding DNA: TGTGCCAGCAGCTGGGGACAGAACTACGAGCAGTACTTC. Full variable domain (missing parts from reference TRBV5-6 and TRBJ2-7): DAGVTQSPTHLIKTRGQQVTLRCSPKSGHDTVSWYQQALGQGPQFIFQYYEEEERQRGNFPDRFSGHQFPNYSSELNVNALLLGDSALYLCASSWGQNYEQYFGPGTRLTVT.

The rearrangement joins TRBV9 to TRBJ2-2; D is unresolved. Trimming stripped 2 bases from V and 6 bases from J, with 11 bases between. Germline V CDR1 and CDR2: SGDLS, YYNGEE. The CDR3 is made up of 14 amino acids. The CDR3 DNA sequence: TGTGCCAGCAGCGTCTCAGGAATACCCGGGGAGCTGTTTTTT. Protein: CASSVSGIPGELFF. Based on the CDR3 plus reference TRBV9 and TRBJ2-2, the full variable domain is DSGVTQTPKHLITATGQRVTLRCSPRSGDLSVYWYQQSLDQGLQFLIQYYNGEERAKGNILERFSAQQFPDLHSELNLSSLELGDSALYFCASSVSGIPGELFFGEGSRLTVL.

In this sample, this clone turned up a few times. This chain uses TRBV6-1 with TRBJ1-2; 7 bases fit TRBD1. The V and J ends lost 2 bases and 4 bases, in that order; junction bases with no gene match: 1. Germline-derived CDR1 and CDR2 are MNHNS and SASEGT. The length of the CDR3 is 13 residues. DNA for the CDR3: TGTGCCAGCAGTGAACGGACAGGCTATGGCTACACCTTC. Its protein is CASSERTGYGYTF.

The chain employs TRBV19 and TRBJ2-5; 9 bases agree with TRBD2. CDR3 length equals 13 residues. V was clipped by 6 bases and J by 5 bases; unmatched bases: 4. The germline V gene encodes CDR1 LNHDA and CDR2 SQIVND (reference sequence). Written as DNA, the CDR3 is TGTGCCAGTAGGGTTACTAGCGGGGAGACCCAGTACTTC. Residues: CASRVTSGETQYF.

This clone was seen just once. The rearrangement joins TRBV23-1 to TRBJ1-5; TRBD1 agrees at 11 bases. TRBV23-1 is flagged as an ORF with uncertain function. The CDR3 totals 20 residues. V gave up 0 bases and J gave up 0 bases; unmatched junction bases: 10. The CDR3 DNA follows: TGCGCCAGCAGTCAATCGAGGGGGGACAGGGGGAACTATAGCAATCAGCCCCAGCATTTT. It specifies CASSQSRGDRGNYSNQPQHF.

The chain recombines TRBV4-2 with TRBJ2-3; 10 nucleotides agree with TRBD2. The trim removed 1 base at V and 4 bases at J, leaving 5 bases unmatched. Germline CDR1 and CDR2: LGHNA and YNFKEQ. This CDR3 has 16 amino acids. CDR3 nucleotide sequence: TGTGCCAGCAGCCAAGTGGGAGCGGGGGGGCCAGATACGCAGTATTTT. Encoded protein: CASSQVGAGGPDTQYF.

This clone was detected only once. The V gene is TRBV6-5, the J gene TRBJ1-5, with TRBD1 matching over 7 bases. The CDR3 runs 15 residues. Looked up from germline, CDR1 is MNHEY and CDR2 is SVGAGI. Losses at the gene ends were 2 bases for V and 5 bases for J; bases not matched to a gene: 6. As DNA, the CDR3 is TGTGCCAGCAGTTACAGTCGGACAGGCTATCAGCCCCAGCATTTT. This translates into CASSYSRTGYQPQHF.

V is TRBV5-1 and J is TRBJ2-2; the match to TRBD1 covers 9 bases. Germline assignment: CDR1 SGHRS and CDR2 YFSETQ. This CDR3 region has 17 residues. The V and J ends lost 7 bases and 0 bases, in that order; junction bases with no gene match: 10. The CDR3 reads CASGPGDRVTNTGELFF. The CDR3 DNA is TGCGCCAGCGGTCCAGGGGACAGGGTAACGAACACCGGGGAGCTGTTTTTT.

This chain joins TRBV2 and TRBJ2-1; 10 bases align to TRBD1. Germline CDR1 and CDR2: SNHLY and FYNNEI. The CDR3 sequence is 15 residues long. The V gene end was trimmed by 6 bases and the J gene end by 9 bases; junction bases not matched to a gene: 11. CDR3 protein: CASRLTGGTVSEQFF. CDR3 coding DNA: TGTGCCAGCAGGCTGACAGGGGGCACCGTAAGTGAGCAGTTCTTC.

The chain joins TRBV5-1 to TRBJ1-1; TRBD1 might be the D (6 bases). V dropped 4 bases and J dropped 5 bases, with 15 bases sitting between them. The CDR3 spans 14 residues. In germline, CDR1 is SGHRS, CDR2 YFSETQ. The CDR3 protein is CASSVLQGGTEAFF. The CDR3 DNA reads as TGCGCCAGCAGCGTACTACAGGGTGGTACTGAAGCTTTCTTT.

This chain joins TRBV6-5 and TRBJ2-1, with 10 bases lining up with TRBD2. This CDR3 contains 13 residues. The germline gives CDR1 MNHEY, CDR2 SVGAGI. The ends lost 7 bases at V and 8 bases at J; junction bases unmatched: 5. CDR3 coding DNA: TGTGCCAGCAAGCGGGGGGGCCTAGATGAGCAGTTCTTC. Its protein is CASKRGGLDEQFF.

Here the CDR3 DNA reads TGTGCCAGCAGCACGCATTCGTGGACAGAAGAGACCCAGTACTTC. It codes for CASSTHSWTEETQYF. This chain joins TRBV5-4 and TRBJ2-5; possibly TRBD1 for D (6 bases). The V gene's germline CDR1 is SGHNT and CDR2 YYREEE (reference sequence). The CDR3 spans 15 residues. The ends were cut back, 4 bases at V and 3 bases at J, with 16 bases in the middle.

The genes are TRBV1 and TRBJ2-1; the listed D gene, TRBD2, was not tested against the DNA. TRBV1 is described as a pseudogene. The CDR3 totals 14 residues. CDR3 sequence (DNA): TGCACCAGCCCCGGGGAGCGGGGGGCCCATGAGCAGTTCTTC. Its translation is CTSPGERGAHEQFF.